These 23 T cell receptor beta chains originate from one sample sequenced in a study of blood T cell repertoires in COVID-19. Assay: immunoSEQ multiplex PCR; the TCRdb copy retains only in-frame clones and omits some. This table holds 200,000 or so clones, about nine tenths found once. Specimen: PBMCs or T cells enriched from blood (not recorded which). The receptors shown here come from a middle-aged woman with acute COVID-19.

In its sample, this clone was seen a few times. This chain uses TRBV5-1 with TRBJ1-2; tentative D call: TRBD1 (5 bases). The CDR3 has 14 residues. Trimming removed 4 bases from V and 2 bases from J, with 12 bases in between. Germline V CDR1 and CDR2: SGHRS, YFSETQ. CDR3 amino acids: CASSPKQANYGYTF. CDR3 sequence (DNA): TGCGCCAGCAGCCCGAAACAGGCCAACTATGGCTACACCTTC.

The chain is built from TRBV4-3 and TRBJ1-6, with D possibly being TRBD1 (6 bases). This CDR3 spans 17 amino acids. Germline assignment: CDR1 LGHNA and CDR2 YSLEER. The germline V and J ends were trimmed by 6 bases and 3 bases, with 18 bases remaining between them. The CDR3 protein is CASSSDQGWGYNSPLHF. The CDR3 nucleotides read TGCGCCAGCAGTTCCGACCAGGGGTGGGGCTATAATTCACCCCTCCACTTT.

The chain links TRBV10-3 to TRBJ2-3; 9 bases fit TRBD1. The CDR3 loop spans 15 amino acids. The germline V gene has CDR1 ENHRY and CDR2 SYGVKD. J was trimmed by 0 bases and V by 7 bases; bases with no gene match: 5. CDR3 in DNA: TGTGCCATCACTGGGACAGGGATCAGCACAGATACGCAGTATTTT. Encoded protein: CAITGTGISTDTQYF.

This sequence joins TRBV13 and TRBJ2-7, with 7 bases matching TRBD1. The CDR3 is made up of 13 amino acids. The germline V gene encodes CDR1 PRHDT and CDR2 FYEKMQ (reference sequence). With V trimmed by 5 bases and J by 1 base, 2 bases remained unmatched. The CDR3 protein is CASSPRGSYEQYF. The CDR3 nucleotides read TGTGCCAGCAGCCCCAGGGGGTCCTACGAGCAGTACTTC.

The J gene is TRBJ2-2, the V gene TRBV30, with unresolved D. CDR3 length: 14 amino acids. The germline gives CDR1 GTSNPN, CDR2 SVGIG (reference sequence). V was trimmed by 2 bases and J by 0 bases, leaving 7 bases between them. The CDR3 DNA sequence: TGTGCCTGGAGTTTCGGGTCGAACACCGGGGAGCTGTTTTTT. It translates to CAWSFGSNTGELFF.

This sequence joins TRBV4-2 and TRBJ1-5, with 7 bases lining up with TRBD1. CDR1 and CDR2 from the germline V gene are LGHNA and YNFKEQ. The length of the CDR3 is 14 residues. J lost 7 bases, V lost 4 bases, and 7 bases had no gene match. Written as DNA, the CDR3 is TGTGCCAGCAGCCCTGGGGACAGCAGGCAGCCCCAGCATTTT. This sequence encodes CASSPGDSRQPQHF.

This chain links TRBV5-6 with TRBJ1-4, with 9 bases identical to TRBD1. J lost 8 bases, V lost 5 bases, and 7 bases had no gene match. The CDR3 runs 14 residues. CDR1 is SGHDT, CDR2 YYEEEE, per germline. CDR3: CASRRTGEGEKLFF. DNA of the CDR3: TGTGCCAGCAGACGGACAGGGGAGGGCGAAAAACTGTTTTTT.

This rearrangement joins TRBV5-1 to TRBJ2-1, with 10 positions matching TRBD2. Germline values: CDR1 SGHRS, CDR2 YFSETQ. V was pared by 3 bases and J by 0 bases, with 15 bases of the junction left unmatched. The CDR3 consists of 20 residues. The DNA of the CDR3 is TGCGCCAGCAGCTCCCTGGGGAGCGGGGGGGGTTTAAGCTCCTACAATGAGCAGTTCTTC. Amino acid sequence: CASSSLGSGGGLSSYNEQFF.

The CDR3 reads CASSTDRGQDREQYF. CDR3 nucleotides: TGTGCCAGCAGTACTGACAGGGGGCAAGATCGCGAGCAGTACTTC. The V call is TRBV6-5, the J call TRBJ2-7; TRBD1 aligns across 10 bases. The CDR3 spans 15 residues. V lost 5 bases to trimming and J lost 6 bases; unmatched junction nucleotides: 10. Germline V gene lookup returns CDR1 MNHEY and CDR2 SVGAGI.

The count of this clone is one. This CDR3 reads CASSLATNYIAESYNEQFF. In nucleotides, the CDR3 is TGTGCCAGCAGCTTAGCTACCAATTATATAGCGGAATCGTACAATGAGCAGTTCTTC. The gene calls are TRBV7-8 and TRBJ2-1, with a possible D match to TRBD2 (6 bases). Germline assignment: CDR1 SGHVS and CDR2 FQNEAQ. The CDR3 extends over 19 amino acids. V dropped 0 bases and J dropped 4 bases, with 22 bases sitting between them.

V gene TRBV11-2 combines with J gene TRBJ1-2; D possibly corresponds to TRBD1 (5 bases). CDR1 SGHAT and CDR2 FQNNGV come from the germline V gene. The CDR3 sequence is 13 residues long. V was clipped by 5 bases and J by 7 bases, with 14 bases between them. This CDR3 reads CASSEGGGFGYTF. CDR3 nucleotide sequence: TGTGCCAGCAGCGAAGGTGGGGGGTTTGGCTACACCTTC.

The chain couples TRBV19 to TRBJ2-3; 9 nucleotides align to TRBD2. Germline V gene lookup returns CDR1 LNHDA and CDR2 SQIVND (reference sequence). The CDR3 is 16 residues long. V shed 1 base and J 4 bases; nucleotides not matched to a gene: 6. CDR3 sequence: CASSIASGGLSDTQYF. CDR3 nucleotide sequence: TGTGCCAGTAGTATAGCGAGCGGGGGGCTGTCAGATACGCAGTATTTT.

Comment on this clone: Other DNA sequences in this sample translate to the same CDR3. The CDR3 bases are TGTGCCAGCAGCCAAGGCGGTGATCAGCCCCAGCATTTT. Its protein is CASSQGGDQPQHF. The chain couples TRBV3-1 (or the pseudogene TRBV3-2) to TRBJ1-5, with D hard to call. The ends were cut back, 1 base at V and 5 bases at J, with 6 bases in the middle. The CDR3 covers 13 residues. CDR1 is LGHDT and CDR2 is YNNKEL in the germline V gene (reference sequence).

The J gene is TRBJ1-2, the V gene TRBV9; 8 nucleotides line up with TRBD1. Unmatched junction bases numbered 5, after V lost 0 bases and J lost 4 bases. The CDR3 totals 15 residues. Per the germline V gene, CDR1 is SGDLS and CDR2 is YYNGEE. CDR3 amino acids: CASSVGAGGFYGYTF. Here the CDR3 DNA reads TGTGCCAGCAGCGTAGGGGCAGGGGGCTTCTATGGCTACACCTTC.

The V gene is TRBV5-1, the J gene TRBJ2-2; weak D call: TRBD1 (7 bases). Germline V gene data show CDR1 as SGHRS and CDR2 as YFSETQ. This CDR3 comprises 16 residues. V was shortened by 3 bases and J by 5 bases, with 17 bases between the two germline ends. DNA for the CDR3: TGCGCCAGCAGCTCGAGCTACAGGGGAGGTACCGGGGAGCTGTTTTTT. This encodes CASSSSYRGGTGELFF.

CDR3 bases: TGCAGCGTTGAAGGTACAGGGGGCGATGAAAAACTGTTTTTT. Translated: CSVEGTGGDEKLFF. The V call is TRBV29-1, the J call TRBJ1-4; 9 bases are a match to TRBD1. The V segment lost 1 base and the J segment 6 bases; nucleotides outside the gene matches: 3. CDR3 size: 14 residues. The germline CDR1 and CDR2 sequences are SQVTM and ANQGSEA.

The rearrangement joins TRBV11-2 to TRBJ2-4, with 8 nucleotides matching TRBD2. In germline, CDR1 is SGHAT, CDR2 FQNNGV. The CDR3 has 16 amino acids. With V trimmed by 5 bases and J by 0 bases, 6 bases remained unmatched. This chain's CDR3 is CASSPLAGLAKNIQYF. The DNA of the CDR3 is TGTGCCAGCAGCCCTCTAGCGGGTTTAGCCAAAAACATTCAGTACTTC.

The chain carries TRBV5-1 and TRBJ1-1; possibly TRBD1 for D (5 bases). V was pared by 4 bases and J by 3 bases, with 16 bases between. This CDR3 contains 15 residues. Germline CDR1 SGHRS, CDR2 YFSETQ. The CDR3 spells CASSIQGWSDTEAFF. The CDR3 DNA follows: TGCGCCAGCAGCATTCAGGGATGGTCGGACACTGAAGCTTTCTTT.

The V gene is TRBV11-2, the J gene TRBJ2-5, with 11 bases identical to TRBD2. V shed 6 bases and J 0 bases; nucleotides not matched to a gene: 3. This CDR3 is 15 amino acids long. Germline V gene lookup returns CDR1 SGHAT and CDR2 FQNNGV. CDR3 in amino acids: CASSSGGAYQETQYF. The DNA for the CDR3 is TGTGCCAGCAGTAGCGGGGGGGCTTACCAAGAGACCCAGTACTTC.

The V call is TRBV4-2, the J call TRBJ1-6, with 9 bases aligning to TRBD1. Germline V gene lookup returns CDR1 LGHNA and CDR2 YNFKEQ. The CDR3 runs to 15 residues. Trimming removed 3 bases from V and 8 bases from J; junction bases left unmatched: 5. CDR3 region: CASSQPDRGDSPLHF. CDR3 sequence (DNA): TGTGCCAGCAGCCAGCCTGACAGGGGGGATTCACCCCTCCACTTT.

The V call is TRBV2, the J call TRBJ1-4; 9 bases fit TRBD1. V was pared by 6 bases and J by 8 bases, with 13 bases of the junction left unmatched. Germline values: CDR1 SNHLY, CDR2 FYNNEI. This CDR3 has 16 amino acids. The CDR3 loop is CASSERKKTGGEKLFF. CDR3 sequence (DNA): TGTGCCAGCAGCGAGAGGAAAAAGACAGGGGGAGAAAAACTGTTTTTT.

The J gene is TRBJ2-5, the V gene TRBV5-4, with TRBD2 matching 14 bases. Per germline, CDR1 SGHNT and CDR2 YYREEE (reference sequence). The CDR3 length is 16 residues. J lost 5 bases, V lost 4 bases, and 7 bases had no gene match. The CDR3 DNA is TGTGCCAGCAGCGGGGGACTAGCGGGAGATCCGGAGACCCAGTACTTC. It codes for CASSGGLAGDPETQYF.

Points on this clone: Sequence at one end of the junction differs from germline and may be a read error. J is TRBJ2-3 and V is TRBV11-3, with D uncertain. Germline loops: CDR1 SGHNT, CDR2 YENEEA. This CDR3 comprises 13 residues. CDR3 bases: TGTGCCAGCCGCTTTCTAGTGTCAGATACGCAGTATTTT. Amino acid sequence: CASRFLVSDTQYF.